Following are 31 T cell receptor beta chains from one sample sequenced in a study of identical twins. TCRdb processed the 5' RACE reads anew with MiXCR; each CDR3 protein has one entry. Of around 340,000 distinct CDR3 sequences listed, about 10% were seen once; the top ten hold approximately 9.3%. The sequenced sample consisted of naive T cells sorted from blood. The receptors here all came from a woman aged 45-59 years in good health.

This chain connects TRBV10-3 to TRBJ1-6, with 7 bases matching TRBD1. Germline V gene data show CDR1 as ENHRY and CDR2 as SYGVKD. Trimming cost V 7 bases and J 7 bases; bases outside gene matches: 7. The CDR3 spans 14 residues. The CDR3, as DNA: TGTGCCATCAACGACGGGACAGAGAATTCACCCCTCCACTTT. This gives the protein CAINDGTENSPLHF.

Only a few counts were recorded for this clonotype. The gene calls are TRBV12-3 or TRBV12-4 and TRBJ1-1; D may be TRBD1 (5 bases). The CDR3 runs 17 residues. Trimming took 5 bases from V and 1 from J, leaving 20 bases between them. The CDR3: CASSPKMTDTGNTEAFF. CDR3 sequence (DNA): TGTGCCAGCAGTCCCAAGATGACAGACACGGGGAACACTGAAGCTTTCTTT.

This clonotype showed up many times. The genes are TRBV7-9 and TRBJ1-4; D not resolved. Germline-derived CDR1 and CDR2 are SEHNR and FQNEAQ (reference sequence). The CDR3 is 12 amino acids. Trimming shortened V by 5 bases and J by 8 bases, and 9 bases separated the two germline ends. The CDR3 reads CASSPLGEKLFF. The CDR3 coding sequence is TGTGCCAGCAGCCCCCTAGGCGAAAAACTGTTTTTT.

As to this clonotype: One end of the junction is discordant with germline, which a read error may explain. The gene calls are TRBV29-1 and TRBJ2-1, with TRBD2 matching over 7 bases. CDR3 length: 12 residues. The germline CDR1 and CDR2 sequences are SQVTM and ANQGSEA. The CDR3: CSVERGSSGGIF. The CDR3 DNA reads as TGCAGCGTTGAGCGGGGGAGCAGTGGTGGGATCTTC.

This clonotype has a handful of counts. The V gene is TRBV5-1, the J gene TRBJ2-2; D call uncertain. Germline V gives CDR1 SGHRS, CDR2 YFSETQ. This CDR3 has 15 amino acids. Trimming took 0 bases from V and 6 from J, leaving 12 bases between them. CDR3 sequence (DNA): TGCGCCAGCAGCTTGGAACTTATCGGTCCCGGGGAGCTGTTTTTT. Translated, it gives CASSLELIGPGELFF.

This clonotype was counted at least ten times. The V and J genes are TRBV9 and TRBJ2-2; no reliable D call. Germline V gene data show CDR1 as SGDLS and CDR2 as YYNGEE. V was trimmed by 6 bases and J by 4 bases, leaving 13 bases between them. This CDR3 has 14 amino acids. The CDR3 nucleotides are TGTGCCAGCACGCCGATGGTTACCACCGGGGAGCTGTTTTTT. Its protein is CASTPMVTTGELFF.

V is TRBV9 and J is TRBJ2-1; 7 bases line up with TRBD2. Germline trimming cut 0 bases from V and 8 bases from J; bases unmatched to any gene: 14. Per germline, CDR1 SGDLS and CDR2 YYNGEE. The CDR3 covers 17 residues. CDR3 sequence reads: CASSVAPGGSVLDEQFF. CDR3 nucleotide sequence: TGTGCCAGCAGCGTAGCCCCTGGCGGGAGTGTACTCGATGAGCAGTTCTTC.

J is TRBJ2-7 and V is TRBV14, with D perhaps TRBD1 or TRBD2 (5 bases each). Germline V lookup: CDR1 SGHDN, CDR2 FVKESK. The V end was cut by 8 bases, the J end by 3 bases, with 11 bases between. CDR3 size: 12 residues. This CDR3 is CASGTDNYEQYF. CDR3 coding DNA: TGTGCCAGCGGGACGGACAACTACGAGCAGTACTTC.

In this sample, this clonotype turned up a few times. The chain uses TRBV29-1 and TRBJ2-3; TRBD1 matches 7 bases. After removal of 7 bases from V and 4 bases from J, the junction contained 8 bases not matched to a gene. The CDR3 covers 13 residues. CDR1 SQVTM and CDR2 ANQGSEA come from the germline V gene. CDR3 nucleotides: TGCAGCGCTACGACAGGGTCGGCAGATACGCAGTATTTT. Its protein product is CSATTGSADTQYF.

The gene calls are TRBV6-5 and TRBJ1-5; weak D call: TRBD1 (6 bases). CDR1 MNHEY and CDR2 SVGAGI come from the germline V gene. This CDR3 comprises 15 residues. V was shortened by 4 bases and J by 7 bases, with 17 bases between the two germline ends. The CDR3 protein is CASSSTGGTGQPQHF. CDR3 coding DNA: TGTGCCAGCAGTTCCACCGGGGGCACAGGCCAGCCCCAGCATTTT.

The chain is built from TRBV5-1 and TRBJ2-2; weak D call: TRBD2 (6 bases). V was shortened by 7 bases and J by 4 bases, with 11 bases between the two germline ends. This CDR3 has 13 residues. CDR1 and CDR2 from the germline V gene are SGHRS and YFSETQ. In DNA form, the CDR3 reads TGCGCCAGCGCACGGGAGAGCACCGGGGAGCTGTTTTTT. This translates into CASARESTGELFF.

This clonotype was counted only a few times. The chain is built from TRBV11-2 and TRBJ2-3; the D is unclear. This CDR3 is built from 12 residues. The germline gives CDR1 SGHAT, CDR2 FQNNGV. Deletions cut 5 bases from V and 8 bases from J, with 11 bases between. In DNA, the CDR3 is TGTGCCAGCAGCCCTGCTTCGGGTACGCAGTATTTT. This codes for CASSPASGTQYF.

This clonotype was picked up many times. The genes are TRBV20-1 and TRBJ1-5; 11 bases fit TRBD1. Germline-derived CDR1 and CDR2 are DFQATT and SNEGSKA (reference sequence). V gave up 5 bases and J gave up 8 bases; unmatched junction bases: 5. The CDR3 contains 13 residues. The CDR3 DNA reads TGCAGTGCTGGACAGGGGGCAGGCAAGCCCCAGCATTTT. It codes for CSAGQGAGKPQHF.

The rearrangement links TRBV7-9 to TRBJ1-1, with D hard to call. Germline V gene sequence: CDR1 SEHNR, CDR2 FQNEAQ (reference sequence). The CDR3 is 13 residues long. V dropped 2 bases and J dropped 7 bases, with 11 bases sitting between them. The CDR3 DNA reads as TGTGCCAGCAGCTTACATGTGGCAGATGAAGCTTTCTTT. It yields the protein CASSLHVADEAFF.

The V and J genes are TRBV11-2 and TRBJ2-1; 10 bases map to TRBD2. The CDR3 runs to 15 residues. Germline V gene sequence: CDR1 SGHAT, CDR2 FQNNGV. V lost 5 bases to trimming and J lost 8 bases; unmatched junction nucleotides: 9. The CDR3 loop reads CASSQIAGGTDEQFF. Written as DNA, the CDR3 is TGTGCCAGCAGCCAGATAGCGGGAGGAACTGATGAGCAGTTCTTC.

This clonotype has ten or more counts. The CDR3 reads CASSVTGTSENEQFF. The CDR3 region has the DNA TGTGCCAGCAGCGTTACCGGGACTAGCGAGAATGAGCAGTTCTTC. The chain recombines TRBV7-9 with TRBJ2-1, with 10 bases fitting TRBD2. With 5 bases clipped from V and 7 bases from J, the junction kept 8 bases outside the gene matches. The length of the CDR3 is 15 residues. CDR1 and CDR2 (germline): SEHNR, FQNEAQ (reference sequence). Together with reference TRBV7-9 and TRBJ2-1, the CDR3 gives the full variable domain: DTGVSQNPRHKITKRGQNVTFRCDPISEHNRLYWYRQTLGQGPEFLTYFQNEAQLEKSRLLSDRFSAERPKGSFSTLEIQRTEQGDSAMYLCASSVTGTSENEQFFGPGTRLTVL.

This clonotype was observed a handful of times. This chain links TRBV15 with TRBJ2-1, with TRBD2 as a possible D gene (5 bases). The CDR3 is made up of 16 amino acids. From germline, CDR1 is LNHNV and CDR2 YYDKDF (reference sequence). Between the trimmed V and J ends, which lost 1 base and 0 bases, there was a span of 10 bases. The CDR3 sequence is CATSRGTPSSYNEQFF. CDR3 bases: TGTGCCACCAGCAGAGGGACTCCTAGCTCCTACAATGAGCAGTTCTTC.

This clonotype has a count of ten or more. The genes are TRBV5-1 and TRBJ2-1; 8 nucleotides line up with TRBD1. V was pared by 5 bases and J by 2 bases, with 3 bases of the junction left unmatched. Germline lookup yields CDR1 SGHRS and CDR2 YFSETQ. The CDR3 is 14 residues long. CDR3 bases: TGCGCCAGCAGGCGACAGGGGACCTACAATGAGCAGTTCTTC. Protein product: CASRRQGTYNEQFF.

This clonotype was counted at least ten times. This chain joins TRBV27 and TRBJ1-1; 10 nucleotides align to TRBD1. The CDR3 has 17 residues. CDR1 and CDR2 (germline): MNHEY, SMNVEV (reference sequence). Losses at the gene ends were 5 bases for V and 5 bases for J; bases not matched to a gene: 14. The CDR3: CASSAVIGTGARTEAFF. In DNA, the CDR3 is TGTGCCAGCAGTGCCGTAATTGGGACAGGGGCGAGGACTGAAGCTTTCTTT.

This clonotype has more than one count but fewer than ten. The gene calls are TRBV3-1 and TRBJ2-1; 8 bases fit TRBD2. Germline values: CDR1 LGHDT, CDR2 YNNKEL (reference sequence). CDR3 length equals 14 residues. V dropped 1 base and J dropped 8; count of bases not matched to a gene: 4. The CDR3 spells CASSQAVTSDEQFF. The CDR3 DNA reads TGTGCCAGCAGCCAAGCCGTGACTAGCGATGAGCAGTTCTTC.

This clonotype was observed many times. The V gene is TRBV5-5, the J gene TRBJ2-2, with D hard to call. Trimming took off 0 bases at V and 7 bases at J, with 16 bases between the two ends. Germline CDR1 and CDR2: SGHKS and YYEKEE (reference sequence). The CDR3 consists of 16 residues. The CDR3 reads CASSLELLLQVGELFF. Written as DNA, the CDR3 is TGTGCCAGCAGCTTGGAACTCCTATTACAAGTCGGGGAGCTGTTTTTT.

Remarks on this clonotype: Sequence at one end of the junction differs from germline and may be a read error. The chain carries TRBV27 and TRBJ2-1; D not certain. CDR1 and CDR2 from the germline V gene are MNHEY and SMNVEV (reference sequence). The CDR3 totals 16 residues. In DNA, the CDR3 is TGTGCCAGCAGTCTGGCCGGGCTTTCGAGATACAATAAGCAGTTCTTC. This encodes CASSLAGLSRYNKQFF.

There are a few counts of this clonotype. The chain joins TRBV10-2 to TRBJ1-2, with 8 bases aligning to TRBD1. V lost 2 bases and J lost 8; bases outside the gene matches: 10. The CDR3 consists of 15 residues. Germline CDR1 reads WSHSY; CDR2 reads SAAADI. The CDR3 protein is CASSELAGGLQGYTF. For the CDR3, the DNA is TGCGCCAGCAGTGAGCTCGCAGGGGGCCTTCAGGGCTACACCTTC.

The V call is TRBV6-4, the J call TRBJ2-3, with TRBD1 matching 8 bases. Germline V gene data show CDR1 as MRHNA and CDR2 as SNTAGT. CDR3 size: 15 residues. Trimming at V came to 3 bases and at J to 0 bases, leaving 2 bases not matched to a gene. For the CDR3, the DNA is TGTGCCAGCAGTGAGGGACAGGCGAGCACAGATACGCAGTATTTT. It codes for CASSEGQASTDTQYF.

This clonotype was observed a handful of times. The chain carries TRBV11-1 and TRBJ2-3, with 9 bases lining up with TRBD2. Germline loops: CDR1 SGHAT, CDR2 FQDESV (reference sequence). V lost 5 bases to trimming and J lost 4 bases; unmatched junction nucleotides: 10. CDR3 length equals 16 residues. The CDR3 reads CASSRTAGGRSDTQYF. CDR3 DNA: TGTGCCAGCAGCCGGACAGCGGGAGGAAGGTCAGATACGCAGTATTTT.

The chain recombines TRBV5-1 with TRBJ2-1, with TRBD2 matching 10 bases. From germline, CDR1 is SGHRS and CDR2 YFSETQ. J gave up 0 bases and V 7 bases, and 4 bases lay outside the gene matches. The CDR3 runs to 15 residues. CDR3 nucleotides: TGCGCCAGCGCTCCTAGCGGGAGCTCCTACAATGAGCAGTTCTTC. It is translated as CASAPSGSSYNEQFF.

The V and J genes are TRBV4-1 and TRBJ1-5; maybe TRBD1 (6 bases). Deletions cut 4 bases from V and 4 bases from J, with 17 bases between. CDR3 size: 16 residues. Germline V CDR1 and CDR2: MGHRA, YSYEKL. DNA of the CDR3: TGCGCCAGCAGCCTCCTCCTCTCGCAGGGGAATCAGCCCCAGCATTTT. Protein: CASSLLLSQGNQPQHF.

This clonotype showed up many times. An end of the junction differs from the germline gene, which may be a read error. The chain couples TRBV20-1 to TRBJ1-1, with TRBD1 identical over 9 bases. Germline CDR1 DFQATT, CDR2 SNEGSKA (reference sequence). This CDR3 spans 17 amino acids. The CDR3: CSARDLRTGAGYTEAFF. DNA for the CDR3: TGCAGTGCGAGAGATTTACGGACAGGGGCGGGGTACACTGAAGCTTTCTTT.

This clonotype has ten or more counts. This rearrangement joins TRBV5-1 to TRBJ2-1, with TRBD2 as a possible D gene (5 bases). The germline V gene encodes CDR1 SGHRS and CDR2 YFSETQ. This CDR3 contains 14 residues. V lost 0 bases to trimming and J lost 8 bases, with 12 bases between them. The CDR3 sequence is CASSLDFSVDEQFF. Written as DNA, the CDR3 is TGCGCCAGCAGCTTGGATTTTAGCGTCGATGAGCAGTTCTTC.

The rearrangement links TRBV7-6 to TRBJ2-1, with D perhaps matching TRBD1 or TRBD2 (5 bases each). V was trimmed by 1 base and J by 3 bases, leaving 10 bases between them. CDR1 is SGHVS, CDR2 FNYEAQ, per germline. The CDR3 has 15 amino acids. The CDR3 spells CASSLGNGGYNEQFF. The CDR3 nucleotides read TGTGCCAGCAGCTTAGGGAATGGGGGCTACAATGAGCAGTTCTTC.

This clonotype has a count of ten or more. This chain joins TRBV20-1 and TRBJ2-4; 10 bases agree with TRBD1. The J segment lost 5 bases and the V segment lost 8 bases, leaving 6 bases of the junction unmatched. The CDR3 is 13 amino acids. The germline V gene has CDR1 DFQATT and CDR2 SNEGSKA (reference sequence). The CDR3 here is CSLLTGGENIQYF. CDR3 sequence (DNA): TGCAGTTTGCTGACAGGGGGCGAAAACATTCAGTACTTC.